Listed below are T cell receptor beta chains from one sample, sequenced in a study of blood T cell repertoires in COVID-19. Here immunoSEQ multiplex PCR was the method, and the copy in TCRdb shows in-frame clones only, minus some. Of about 170,000 clones listed, roughly 93% were seen once; the top ten hold 3.5% to 5%. The source material was peripheral blood. The receptors come from a woman in her fifties or sixties with acute or convalescent COVID-19. Both conserved end residues are part of each CDR3. Fields, in order: clone size, V gene, D gene, J gene, CDR3 DNA, CDR3 protein. The D gene is left open where the match is weak. Not all rows give a size; the values are once, few, many and, for expanded clones, a class.

size: once; V: TRBV4-3; D: -; J: TRBJ2-7; DNA: TGCGCCAGCAGCCAAGACACCGGACAGTCCCACGAGCAGTACTTC; CDR3: CASSQDTGQSHEQYF
size: -; V: TRBV21-1; D: -; J: TRBJ2-4; DNA: TGTGCCAGCAGCGGGCGGGAAGCCAAAAACATTCAGTACTTC; CDR3: CASSGREAKNIQYF
size: -; V: TRBV5-4; D: TRBD2; J: TRBJ2-7; DNA: TGTGCCAGCAGCGTAGCGGGGGGTCCCTCCTACGAGCAGTACTTC; CDR3: CASSVAGGPSYEQYF
size: -; V: TRBV13; D: TRBD2; J: TRBJ2-1; DNA: TGTGCCAGCAGCTTGCCGGATAGCGGGGGGGTCCCTGGGGAGCAGTTCTTC; CDR3: CASSLPDSGGVPGEQFF
size: -; V: TRBV18; D: TRBD1; J: TRBJ1-4; DNA: TGTGCCAGCTCATCGGGACAGACTGCAACTAATGAAAAACTGTTTTTT; CDR3: CASSSGQTATNEKLFF
size: once; V: TRBV4-3; D: -; J: TRBJ2-1; DNA: TGCGCCAGCAGCCGAAAGTACAGCGGCCTTCACAATGAGCAGTTCTTC; CDR3: CASSRKYSGLHNEQFF
size: -; V: TRBV9; D: -; J: TRBJ2-2; DNA: TGTGCCAGCAGCGTAGCTACAGACGGAAGGGGCACCGGGGAGCTGTTTTTT; CDR3: CASSVATDGRGTGELFF
size: -; V: TRBV4-1; D: -; J: TRBJ1-3; DNA: TGCGCCAGCAGCCAAGATGCCAGCTCTGGAAACACCATATATTTT; CDR3: CASSQDASSGNTIYF
size: -; V: TRBV15; D: TRBD1; J: TRBJ2-7; DNA: TGTGCCACCAGCAGGAGGGGACAGGGCGGTGACGAGCAGTACTTC; CDR3: CATSRRGQGGDEQYF
size: -; V: TRBV5-1; D: TRBD1; J: TRBJ2-5; DNA: TGCGCCAGCAGTACCGGGACAGGGGGACTAAGCCAAGAGACCCAGTACTTC; CDR3: CASSTGTGGLSQETQYF
size: -; V: TRBV6-5; D: -; J: TRBJ1-1; DNA: TGTGCCAGCAGACCACGTAGTAGCACTGAAGCTTTCTTT; CDR3: CASRPRSSTEAFF
size: -; V: TRBV19; D: TRBD2; J: TRBJ2-3; DNA: TGTGCCAGTAATTCCCGTAGCGGGGGGATAGATACGCAGTATTTT; CDR3: CASNSRSGGIDTQYF
size: -; V: TRBV18; D: -; J: TRBJ1-5; DNA: TGTGCCAGCTCACCAGAGGGTAGCAATCAGCCCCAGCATTTT; CDR3: CASSPEGSNQPQHF
size: -; V: TRBV24-1; D: TRBD2; J: TRBJ2-2; DNA: TGTGCCACCAGTGATTTCCGCGGGGGACGCTCCGGGGAGCTGTTTTTT; CDR3: CATSDFRGGRSGELFF
size: once; V: TRBV9; D: TRBD2; J: TRBJ2-1; DNA: TGTGCCAGCAGCGCTAGCGGACCCTACAATGAGCAGTTCTTC; CDR3: CASSASGPYNEQFF
size: -; V: TRBV25-1; D: -; J: TRBJ1-4; DNA: TGTGCCAGCAGTGAACTCCGGACAGCAACTAATGAAAAACTGTTTTTT; CDR3: CASSELRTATNEKLFF
size: -; V: TRBV20-1; D: TRBD1; J: TRBJ2-7; DNA: TGCAGTGCTAGTCGCGGACAGGGGGCGTACGAGCAGTACTTC; CDR3: CSASRGQGAYEQYF
size: -; V: TRBV25-1; D: -; J: TRBJ2-6; DNA: TGTGCCAGCAGTGACACAGGGTCTGGGGCCAACGTCCTGACTTTC; CDR3: CASSDTGSGANVLTF
size: -; V: TRBV2; D: -; J: TRBJ1-1; DNA: TGTGCCAGAAAAAAGACAGTGAACACTGAAGCTTTCTTT; CDR3: CARKKTVNTEAFF
size: -; V: TRBV5-8; D: TRBD1; J: TRBJ2-7; DNA: TGTGCCAGCAGCGCCCTGCACAGGGGAATCAACGAGCAGTACTTC; CDR3: CASSALHRGINEQYF
size: -; V: TRBV5-6; D: -; J: TRBJ1-1; DNA: TGTGCCAGCAGCCCGGTGGGTAGCCTGAACACTGAAGCTTTCTTT; CDR3: CASSPVGSLNTEAFF
size: -; V: TRBV5-1; D: -; J: TRBJ2-1; DNA: TGCGCCAGCAGCTTAACAGGGAGCTCCTACAATGAGCAGTTCTTC; CDR3: CASSLTGSSYNEQFF
size: -; V: TRBV10-1; D: TRBD1; J: TRBJ2-3; DNA: TGCGCCAGCAGTGAGTCGGGGGACAGGGTTACAGATACGCAGTATTTT; CDR3: CASSESGDRVTDTQYF
size: -; V: TRBV19; D: TRBD2; J: TRBJ2-7; DNA: TGTGCCAGTAGTACCCTTGCGGGAGTCTACGAGCAGTACTTC; CDR3: CASSTLAGVYEQYF
size: -; V: TRBV6-5; D: -; J: TRBJ1-2; DNA: TGTGCCAGCAGCCCCGGGATCCTATATGGCTACACCTTC; CDR3: CASSPGILYGYTF
size: -; V: TRBV30; D: TRBD1; J: TRBJ2-2; DNA: TGTGCCTGGAAACCATCCACCTGGGACAGGGGGCCGGACGGGGAGCTGTTTTTT; CDR3: CAWKPSTWDRGPDGELFF
size: -; V: TRBV19; D: TRBD2; J: TRBJ2-2; DNA: TGTGCCAGTAGTATACGGACTAGCGGTACTTTAGGGGAGCTGTTTTTT; CDR3: CASSIRTSGTLGELFF
size: -; V: TRBV19; D: -; J: TRBJ1-6; DNA: TGTGCCAGTAGTATAGAAGTGGGTCGGGATTCACCCCTCCACTTT; CDR3: CASSIEVGRDSPLHF
size: -; V: TRBV9; D: TRBD1; J: TRBJ1-1; DNA: TGTGCCAGCAGCGACGGAGGGGGCGGGGAGGCTTTCTTT; CDR3: CASSDGGGGEAFF